This TCR beta chain was recorded in a study of cytotoxic CD8 clonotypes in ibrutinib-treated CLL. Notes on the study in general: While tracking circulating CD8+ T-cell counts, baseline clonality exceeded that of age-matched healthy donors. Sampling time points were not equivalent between sustained-remission and progressing patients. The public clonotypes identified were infrequent and showed contraction or stability on treatment.

This clone was recorded only once. Its antigen is as yet unknown. Other DNA sequences in this specimen translate into the identical CDR3. The data were produced by immunoSEQ multiplex PCR, yet TCRdb's version contains in-frame clones alone and is incomplete. The table has roughly 250,000 clones, 60% to 75% seen once; the top ten hold 15% to 19%. Germline V gives CDR1 MNHEY, CDR2 SVGAGI. The CDR3 is made up of 15 amino acids. The V end was cut by 0 bases, the J end by 7 bases, with 13 bases between. V gene TRBV6-5 combines with J gene TRBJ1-5; D is possibly TRBD1 (5 bases). The receptor was derived from a human donor with chronic lymphocytic leukemia. Sample: PBMCs, taken after 24 months of ibrutinib treatment. CDR3 bases: TGTGCCAGCAGTTACTCGGGTGGGGCTACACAGCCCCAGCATTTT. It codes for CASSYSGGATQPQHF.